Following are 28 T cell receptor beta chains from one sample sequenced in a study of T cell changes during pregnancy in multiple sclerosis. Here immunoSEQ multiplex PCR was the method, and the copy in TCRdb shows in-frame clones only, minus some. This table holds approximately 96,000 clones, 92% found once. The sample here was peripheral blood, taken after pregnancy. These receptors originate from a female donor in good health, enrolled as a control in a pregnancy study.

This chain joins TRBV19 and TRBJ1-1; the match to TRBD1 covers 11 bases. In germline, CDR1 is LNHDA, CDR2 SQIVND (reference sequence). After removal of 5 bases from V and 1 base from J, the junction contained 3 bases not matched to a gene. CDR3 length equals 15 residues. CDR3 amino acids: CASSLGTGGNTEAFF. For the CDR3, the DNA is TGTGCCAGTAGTTTAGGGACAGGGGGGAACACTGAAGCTTTCTTT.

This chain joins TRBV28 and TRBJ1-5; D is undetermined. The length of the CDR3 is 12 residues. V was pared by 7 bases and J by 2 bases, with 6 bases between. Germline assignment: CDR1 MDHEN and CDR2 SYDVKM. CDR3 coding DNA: TGTGCCAGCATGGAGGGCAATCAGCCCCAGCATTTT. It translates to CASMEGNQPQHF.

The CDR3 DNA reads as TGTGCCAGCAGGGGTACTCAGGGGTCCCACAATGAGCAGTTCTTC. Its translation: CASRGTQGSHNEQFF. V is TRBV7-9 and J is TRBJ2-1; TRBD1 might be the D (6 bases). This CDR3 has 15 amino acids. Germline V gene lookup returns CDR1 SEHNR and CDR2 FQNEAQ (reference sequence). V lost 6 bases and J 5 bases, leaving 17 bases between the germline ends.

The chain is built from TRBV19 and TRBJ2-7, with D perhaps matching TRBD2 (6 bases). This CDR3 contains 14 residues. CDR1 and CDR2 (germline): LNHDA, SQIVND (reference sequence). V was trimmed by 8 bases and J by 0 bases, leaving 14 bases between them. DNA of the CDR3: TGTGCCAGTCGTTTCGGGGGTAACTCCTACGAGCAGTACTTC. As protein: CASRFGGNSYEQYF.

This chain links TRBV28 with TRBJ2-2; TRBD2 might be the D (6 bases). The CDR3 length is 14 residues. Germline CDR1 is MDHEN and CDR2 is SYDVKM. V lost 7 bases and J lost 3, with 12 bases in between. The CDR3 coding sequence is TGTGCCAGCACCTTGGGGGACTACACCGGGGAGCTGTTTTTT. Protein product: CASTLGDYTGELFF.

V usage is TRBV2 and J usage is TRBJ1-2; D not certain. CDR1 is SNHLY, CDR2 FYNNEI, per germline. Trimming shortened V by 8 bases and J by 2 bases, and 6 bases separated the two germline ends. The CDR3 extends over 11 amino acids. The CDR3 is CASAENYGYTF. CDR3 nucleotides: TGTGCCAGCGCAGAAAACTATGGCTACACCTTC.

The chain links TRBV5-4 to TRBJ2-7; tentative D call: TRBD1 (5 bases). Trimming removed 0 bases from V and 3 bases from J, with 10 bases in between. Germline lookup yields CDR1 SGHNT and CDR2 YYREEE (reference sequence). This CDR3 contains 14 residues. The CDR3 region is CASSLAGQGYEQYF. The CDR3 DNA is TGTGCCAGCAGCTTGGCCGGGCAGGGCTACGAGCAGTACTTC.

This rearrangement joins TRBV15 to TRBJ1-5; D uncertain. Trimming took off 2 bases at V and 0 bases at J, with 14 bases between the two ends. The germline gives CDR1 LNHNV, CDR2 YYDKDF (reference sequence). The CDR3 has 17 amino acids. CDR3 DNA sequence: TGTGCCACCAGCAGAAACCCGGGAACAACTAGCAATCAGCCCCAGCATTTT. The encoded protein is CATSRNPGTTSNQPQHF. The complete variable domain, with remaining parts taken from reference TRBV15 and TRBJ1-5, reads DAMVIQNPRYQVTQFGKPVTLSCSQTLNHNVMYWYQQKSSQAPKLLFHYYDKDFNNEADTPDNFQSRRPNTSFCFLDIRSPGLGDTAMYLCATSRNPGTTSNQPQHFGDGTRLSIL.

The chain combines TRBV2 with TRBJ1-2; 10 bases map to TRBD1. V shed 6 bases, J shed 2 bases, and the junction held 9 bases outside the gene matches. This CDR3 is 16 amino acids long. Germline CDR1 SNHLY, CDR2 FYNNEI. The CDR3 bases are TGTGCCAGCAGCGCCGGGACAGGGGCGGTAAACTATGGCTACACCTTC. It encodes CASSAGTGAVNYGYTF.

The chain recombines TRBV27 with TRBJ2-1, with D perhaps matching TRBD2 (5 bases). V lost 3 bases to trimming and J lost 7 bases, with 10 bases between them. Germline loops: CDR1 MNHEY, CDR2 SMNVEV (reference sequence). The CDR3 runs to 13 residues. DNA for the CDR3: TGTGCCAGCAGTTTTTCTACTAGAAATGAGCAGTTCTTC. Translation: CASSFSTRNEQFF.

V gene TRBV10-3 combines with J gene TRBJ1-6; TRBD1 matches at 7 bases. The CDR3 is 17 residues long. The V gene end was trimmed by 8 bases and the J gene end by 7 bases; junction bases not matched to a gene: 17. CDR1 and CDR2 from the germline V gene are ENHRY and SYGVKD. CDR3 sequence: CAIGDSQGLSGNSPLHF. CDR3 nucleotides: TGTGCCATCGGGGACAGTCAAGGATTGTCTGGAAATTCACCCCTCCACTTT.

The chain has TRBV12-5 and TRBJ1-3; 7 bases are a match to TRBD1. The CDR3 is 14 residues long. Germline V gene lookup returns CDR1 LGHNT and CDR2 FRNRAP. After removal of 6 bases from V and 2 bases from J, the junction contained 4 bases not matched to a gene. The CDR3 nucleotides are TGTGCTAGTGGCTTCGACAGGGCTGGAAACACCATATATTTT. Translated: CASGFDRAGNTIYF. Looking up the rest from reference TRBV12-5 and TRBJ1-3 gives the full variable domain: DARVTQTPRHKVTEMGQEVTMRCQPILGHNTVFWYRQTMMQGLELLAYFRNRAPLDDSGMPKDRFSAEMPDATLATLKIQPSEPRDSAVYFCASGFDRAGNTIYFGEGSWLTVV.

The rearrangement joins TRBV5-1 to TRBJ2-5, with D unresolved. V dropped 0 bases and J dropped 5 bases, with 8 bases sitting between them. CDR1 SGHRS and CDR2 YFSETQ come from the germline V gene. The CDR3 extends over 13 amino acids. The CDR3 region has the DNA TGCGCCAGCAGCTTGGCCCCGGTGGAGACCCAGTACTTC. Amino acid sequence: CASSLAPVETQYF. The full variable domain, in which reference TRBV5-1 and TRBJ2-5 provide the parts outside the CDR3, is KAGVTQTPRYLIKTRGQQVTLSCSPISGHRSVSWYQQTPGQGLQFLFEYFSETQRNKGNFPGRFSGRQFSNSRSEMNVSTLELGDSALYLCASSLAPVETQYFGPGTRLLVL.

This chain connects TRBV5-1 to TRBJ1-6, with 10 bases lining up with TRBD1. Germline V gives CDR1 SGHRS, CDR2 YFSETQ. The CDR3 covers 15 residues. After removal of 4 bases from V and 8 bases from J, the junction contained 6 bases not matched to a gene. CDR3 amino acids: CASSPSGTGDSPLHF. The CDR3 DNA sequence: TGCGCCAGCAGCCCCTCGGGGACAGGGGATTCACCCCTCCACTTT.

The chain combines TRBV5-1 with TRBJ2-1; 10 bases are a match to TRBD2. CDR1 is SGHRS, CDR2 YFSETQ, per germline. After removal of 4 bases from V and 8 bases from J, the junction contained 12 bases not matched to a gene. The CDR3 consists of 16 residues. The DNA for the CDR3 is TGCGCCAGCAGCCGCCAGCGGGGGGGCCTTGGGGATGAGCAGTTCTTC. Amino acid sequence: CASSRQRGGLGDEQFF. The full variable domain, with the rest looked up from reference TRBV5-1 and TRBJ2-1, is KAGVTQTPRYLIKTRGQQVTLSCSPISGHRSVSWYQQTPGQGLQFLFEYFSETQRNKGNFPGRFSGRQFSNSRSEMNVSTLELGDSALYLCASSRQRGGLGDEQFFGPGTRLTVL.

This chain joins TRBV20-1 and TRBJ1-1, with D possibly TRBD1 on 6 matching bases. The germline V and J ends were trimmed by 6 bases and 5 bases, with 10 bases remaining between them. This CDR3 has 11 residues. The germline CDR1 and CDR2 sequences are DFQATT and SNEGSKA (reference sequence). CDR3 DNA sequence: TGCAGTGCAAGGACAGAAACTGAAGCTTTCTTT. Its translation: CSARTETEAFF.

CDR3: CASSPSSREDSYNGYTF. In nucleotides, the CDR3 is TGTGCCAGCAGCCCCTCCTCCAGGGAGGATTCCTATAATGGCTACACCTTC. The V gene is TRBV5-6, the J gene TRBJ1-2; D is possibly TRBD1 (5 bases). The germline CDR1 and CDR2 sequences are SGHDT and YYEEEE. Trimming stripped 4 bases from V and 6 bases from J, with 25 bases between. The CDR3 runs 17 residues.

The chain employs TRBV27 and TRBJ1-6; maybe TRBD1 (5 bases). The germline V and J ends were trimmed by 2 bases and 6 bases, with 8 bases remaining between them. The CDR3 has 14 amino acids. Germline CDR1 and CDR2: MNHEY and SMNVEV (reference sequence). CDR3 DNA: TGTGCCAGCAGTTTAACCAGGGCTAATTCACCCCTCCACTTT. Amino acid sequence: CASSLTRANSPLHF.

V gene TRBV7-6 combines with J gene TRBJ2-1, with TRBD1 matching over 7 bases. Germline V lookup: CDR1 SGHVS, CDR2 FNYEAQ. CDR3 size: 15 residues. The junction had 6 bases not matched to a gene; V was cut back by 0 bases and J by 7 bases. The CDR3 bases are TGTGCCAGCAGCTTAGCACCGGGACAGATGAATGAGCAGTTCTTC. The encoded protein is CASSLAPGQMNEQFF.

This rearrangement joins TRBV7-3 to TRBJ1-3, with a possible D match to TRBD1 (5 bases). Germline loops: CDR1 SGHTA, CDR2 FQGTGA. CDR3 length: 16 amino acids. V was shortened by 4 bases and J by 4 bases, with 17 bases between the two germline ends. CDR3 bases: TGTGCCAGCAGCTCGAACGTCAGGGAATTCGGAAACACCATATATTTT. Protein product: CASSSNVREFGNTIYF.

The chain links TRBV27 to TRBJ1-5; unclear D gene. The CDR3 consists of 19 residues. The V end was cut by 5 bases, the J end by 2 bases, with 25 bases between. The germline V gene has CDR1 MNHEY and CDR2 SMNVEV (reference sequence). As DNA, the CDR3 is TGTGCCAGCAGTCTCCCCTCTTACGCCACTTTATCCGGCAATCAGCCCCAGCATTTT. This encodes CASSLPSYATLSGNQPQHF.

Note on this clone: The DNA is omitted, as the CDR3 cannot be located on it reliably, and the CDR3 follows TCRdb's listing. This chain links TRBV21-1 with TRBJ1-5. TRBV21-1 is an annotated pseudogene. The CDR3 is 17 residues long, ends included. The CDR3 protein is CASSKVGRGSRNQPQHF.

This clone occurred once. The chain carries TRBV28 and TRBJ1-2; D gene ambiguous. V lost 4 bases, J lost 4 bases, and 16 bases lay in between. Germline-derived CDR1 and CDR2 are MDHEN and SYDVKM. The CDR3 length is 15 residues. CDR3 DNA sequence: TGTGCCAGCAGTTCCTTCCCCGGATCGGGCTATGGCTACACCTTC. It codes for CASSSFPGSGYGYTF.

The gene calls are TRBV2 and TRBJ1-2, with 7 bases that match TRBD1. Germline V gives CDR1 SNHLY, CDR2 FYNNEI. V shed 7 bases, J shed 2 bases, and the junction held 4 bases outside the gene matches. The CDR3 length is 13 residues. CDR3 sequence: CASTGQTNYGYTF. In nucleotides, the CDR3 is TGTGCCAGCACGGGACAGACGAACTATGGCTACACCTTC.

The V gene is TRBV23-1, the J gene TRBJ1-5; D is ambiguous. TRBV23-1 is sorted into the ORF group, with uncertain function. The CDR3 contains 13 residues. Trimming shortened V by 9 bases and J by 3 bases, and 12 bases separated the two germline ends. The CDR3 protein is CARVGRDNQPQHF. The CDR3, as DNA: TGCGCCAGAGTCGGACGGGACAATCAGCCCCAGCATTTT.

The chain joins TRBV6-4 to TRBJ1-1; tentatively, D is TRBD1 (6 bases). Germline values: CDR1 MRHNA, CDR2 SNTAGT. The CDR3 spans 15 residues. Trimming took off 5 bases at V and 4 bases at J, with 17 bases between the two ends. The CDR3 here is CASSPRQDASTEAFF. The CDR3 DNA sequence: TGTGCCAGCAGTCCACGACAGGACGCGTCCACTGAAGCTTTCTTT.

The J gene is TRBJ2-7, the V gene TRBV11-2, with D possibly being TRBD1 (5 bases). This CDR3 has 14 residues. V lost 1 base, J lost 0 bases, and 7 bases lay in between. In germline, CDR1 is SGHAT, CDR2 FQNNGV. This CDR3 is CASSLAGLSYEQYF. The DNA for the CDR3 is TGTGCCAGCAGCTTAGCAGGGCTCTCCTACGAGCAGTACTTC.

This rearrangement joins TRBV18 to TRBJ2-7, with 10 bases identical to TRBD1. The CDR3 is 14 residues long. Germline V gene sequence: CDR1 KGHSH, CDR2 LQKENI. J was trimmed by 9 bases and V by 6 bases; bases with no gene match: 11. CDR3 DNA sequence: TGTGCCAGCTCCCTCGGGACAGGGGCCTTCGGGCAGTACTTC. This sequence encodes CASSLGTGAFGQYF.